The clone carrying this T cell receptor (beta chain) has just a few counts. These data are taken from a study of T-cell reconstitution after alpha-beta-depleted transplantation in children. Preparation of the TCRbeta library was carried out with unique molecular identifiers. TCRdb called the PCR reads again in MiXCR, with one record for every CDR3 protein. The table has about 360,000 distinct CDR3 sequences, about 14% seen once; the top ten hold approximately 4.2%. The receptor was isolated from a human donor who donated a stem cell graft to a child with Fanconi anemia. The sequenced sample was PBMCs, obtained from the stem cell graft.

CDR3 sequence (DNA): TGTGCCAGCGGTCAGGGGAGGAAGGAGACCCAGTACTTC. It encodes CASGQGRKETQYF. V gene TRBV3-1 combines with J gene TRBJ2-5, with D possibly being TRBD1 or TRBD2 (6 bases each). V dropped 8 bases and J dropped 5 bases, with 15 bases sitting between them. CDR1 is LGHDT, CDR2 YNNKEL, per germline (reference sequence). The CDR3 loop spans 13 amino acids.